Listed below are T cell receptor beta chains from one sample, sequenced in a study of shared clonotypes between healthy human individuals. The method was immunoSEQ multiplex PCR; TCRdb's version includes in-frame clones alone and lacks a portion of them. Here the sample spans some 800,000 clones, nearly 95% being singletons. Sequencing was carried out using naive CD8+ T cells sorted from blood. Receptors originate from a man between 25 and 39 years old in good health. Each CDR3 is given with its conserved first and last residue. The D gene is left open where the match is weak. Rows give clone size only sometimes, using once, few, many, or a class for an expanded clone.

j_call | d_call | v_call | clone_size | cdr3_aa | cdr3_nt
TRBJ2-1 | TRBD2 | TRBV29-1 | . | CSGISSGRAYNEQFF | TGCAGCGGCATATCTAGCGGGAGGGCCTACAATGAGCAGTTCTTC
TRBJ2-7 | . | TRBV5-1 | . | CASSWASPDTYEQYF | TGCGCCAGCAGCTGGGCGTCGCCGGATACCTACGAGCAGTACTTC
TRBJ1-1 | . | TRBV2 | . | CASSEYGVLMNTEAFF | TGTGCCAGCAGTGAATACGGGGTGCTGATGAACACTGAAGCTTTCTTT
TRBJ2-1 | TRBD2 | TRBV27 | . | CASSLLSGAPRGEQFF | TGTGCCAGCAGTTTACTTAGCGGGGCTCCCCGGGGGGAGCAGTTCTTC
TRBJ1-1 | . | TRBV30 | . | CAWTQLNTEAFF | TGTGCCTGGACCCAGCTGAACACTGAAGCTTTCTTT
TRBJ2-6 | . | TRBV7-6 | . | CASSFQDSGANVLTF | TGTGCCAGCAGCTTCCAGGACTCTGGGGCCAACGTCCTGACTTTC
TRBJ2-3 | TRBD2 | TRBV4-1 | . | CASSQLGLAGDTQYF | TGCGCCAGCAGCCAACTGGGACTAGCGGGAGATACGCAGTATTTT
TRBJ2-1 | . | TRBV28 | once | CASSSGAGYNEQFF | TGTGCCAGCAGTTCAGGGGCCGGCTACAATGAGCAGTTCTTC
TRBJ2-1 | . | TRBV2 | . | CASMAEASYNEQFF | TGTGCCAGCATGGCGGAGGCCTCCTACAATGAGCAGTTCTTC
TRBJ1-2 | . | TRBV2 | few | CASTGRQSYGYTF | TGTGCCAGCACTGGGAGGCAGTCGTATGGCTACACCTTC
TRBJ2-1 | . | TRBV10-3 | . | CAISESKLGEQFF | TGTGCCATCAGTGAGTCAAAGCTGGGTGAGCAGTTCTTC
TRBJ2-5 | TRBD2 | TRBV29-1 | . | CSAETSGKTQYF | TGCAGCGCGGAGACTAGCGGGAAGACCCAGTACTTC
TRBJ1-5 | . | TRBV27 | . | CASSFNPGGNQPQHF | TGTGCCAGCAGTTTTAATCCCGGGGGCAATCAGCCCCAGCATTTT
TRBJ2-7 | . | TRBV7-2 | many | CASKALSYEQYF | TGTGCCAGCAAGGCTCTCTCCTACGAGCAGTACTTC